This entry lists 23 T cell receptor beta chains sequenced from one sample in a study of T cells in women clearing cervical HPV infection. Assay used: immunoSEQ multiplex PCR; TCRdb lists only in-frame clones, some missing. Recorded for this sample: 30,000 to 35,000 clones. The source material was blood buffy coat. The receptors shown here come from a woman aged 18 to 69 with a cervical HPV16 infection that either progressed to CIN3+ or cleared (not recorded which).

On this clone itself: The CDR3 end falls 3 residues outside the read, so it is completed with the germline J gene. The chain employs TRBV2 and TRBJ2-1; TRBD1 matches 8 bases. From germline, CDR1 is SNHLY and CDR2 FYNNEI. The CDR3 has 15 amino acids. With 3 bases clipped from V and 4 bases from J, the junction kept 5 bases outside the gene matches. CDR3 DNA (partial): TGTGCCAGCAGTGAGGGACAGGTTAGATACAATGAG. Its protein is CASSEGQVRYNE. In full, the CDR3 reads CASSEGQVRYNEQFF.

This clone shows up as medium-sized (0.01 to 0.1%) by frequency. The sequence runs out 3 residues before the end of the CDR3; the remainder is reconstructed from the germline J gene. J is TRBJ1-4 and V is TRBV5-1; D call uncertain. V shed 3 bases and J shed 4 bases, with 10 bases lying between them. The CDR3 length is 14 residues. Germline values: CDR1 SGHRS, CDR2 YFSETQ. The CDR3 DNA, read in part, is TGCGCCAGCAGCTCAGACACGAATAATGAAAAA. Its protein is CASSSDTNNEK. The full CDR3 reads CASSSDTNNEKLFF.

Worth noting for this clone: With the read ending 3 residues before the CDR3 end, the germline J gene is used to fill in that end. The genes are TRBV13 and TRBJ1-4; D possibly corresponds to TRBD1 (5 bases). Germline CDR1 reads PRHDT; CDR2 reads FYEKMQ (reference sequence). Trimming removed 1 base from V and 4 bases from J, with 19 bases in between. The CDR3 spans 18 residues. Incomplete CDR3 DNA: TGTGCCAGCAGCTTAGTCCGGCAGGGCGCCTCGGGTAATGAAAAA. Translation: CASSLVRQGASGNEK. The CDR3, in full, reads CASSLVRQGASGNEKLFF. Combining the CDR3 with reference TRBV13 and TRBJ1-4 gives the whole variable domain AAGVIQSPRHLIKEKRETATLKCYPIPRHDTVYWYQQGPGQDPQFLISFYEKMQSDKGSIPDRFSAQQFSDYHSELNMSSLELGDSALYFCASSLVRQGASGNEKLFFGSGTQLSVL.

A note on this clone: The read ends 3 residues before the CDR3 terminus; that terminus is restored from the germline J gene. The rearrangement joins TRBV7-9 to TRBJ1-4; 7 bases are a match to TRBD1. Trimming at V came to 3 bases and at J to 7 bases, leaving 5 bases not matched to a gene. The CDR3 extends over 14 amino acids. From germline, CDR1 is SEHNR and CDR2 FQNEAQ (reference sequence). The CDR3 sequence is CASSFQQGTEKLFF. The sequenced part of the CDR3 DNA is TGTGCCAGCAGCTTTCAACAGGGGACTGAAAAA. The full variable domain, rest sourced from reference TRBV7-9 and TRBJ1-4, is DTGVSQNPRHKITKRGQNVTFRCDPISEHNRLYWYRQTLGQGPEFLTYFQNEAQLEKSRLLSDRFSAERPKGSFSTLEIQRTEQGDSAMYLCASSFQQGTEKLFFGSGTQLSVL.

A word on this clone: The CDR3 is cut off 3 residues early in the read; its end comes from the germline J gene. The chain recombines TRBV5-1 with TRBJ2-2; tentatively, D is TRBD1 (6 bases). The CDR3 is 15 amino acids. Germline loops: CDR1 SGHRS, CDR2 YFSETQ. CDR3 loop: CASSLQGVPNEKLFF. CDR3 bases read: TGCGCCAGCAGCCTACAGGGTGTGCCTAATGAAAAG.

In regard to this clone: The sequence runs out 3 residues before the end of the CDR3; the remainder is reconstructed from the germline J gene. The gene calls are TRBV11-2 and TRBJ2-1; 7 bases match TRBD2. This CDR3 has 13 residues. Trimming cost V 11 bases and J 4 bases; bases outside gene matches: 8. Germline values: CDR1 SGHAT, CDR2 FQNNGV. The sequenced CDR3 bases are TGTGCCCTAAGGGCTAGCGGTTACAATGAG. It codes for CALRASGYNE. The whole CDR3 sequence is CALRASGYNEQFF.

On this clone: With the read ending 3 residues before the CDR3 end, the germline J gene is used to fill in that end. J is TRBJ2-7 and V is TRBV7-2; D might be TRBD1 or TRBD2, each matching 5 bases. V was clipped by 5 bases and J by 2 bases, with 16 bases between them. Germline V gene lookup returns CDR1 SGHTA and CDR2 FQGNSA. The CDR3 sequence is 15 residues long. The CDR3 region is CASSEGLRLPYEQYF. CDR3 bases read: TGTGCCAGCAGCGAGGGGCTCCGCCTTCCCTACGAG.

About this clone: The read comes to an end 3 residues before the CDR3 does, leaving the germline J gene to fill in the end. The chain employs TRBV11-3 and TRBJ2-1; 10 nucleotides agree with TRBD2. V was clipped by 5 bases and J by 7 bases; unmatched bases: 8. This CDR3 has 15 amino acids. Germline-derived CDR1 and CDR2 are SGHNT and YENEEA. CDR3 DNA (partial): TGTGCCAGCAGCAGGCTAGCGGGAGTCGGGAATGAG. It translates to CASSRLAGVGNE. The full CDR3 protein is CASSRLAGVGNEQFF.

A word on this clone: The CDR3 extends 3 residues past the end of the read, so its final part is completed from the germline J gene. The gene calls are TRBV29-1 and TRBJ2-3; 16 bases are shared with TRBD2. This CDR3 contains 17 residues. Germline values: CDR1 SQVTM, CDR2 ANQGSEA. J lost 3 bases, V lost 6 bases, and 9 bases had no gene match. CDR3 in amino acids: CSVPGTSGRGGTDTQYF. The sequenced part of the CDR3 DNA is TGCAGCGTACCCGGGACTAGCGGGAGGGGGGGAACAGATACG.

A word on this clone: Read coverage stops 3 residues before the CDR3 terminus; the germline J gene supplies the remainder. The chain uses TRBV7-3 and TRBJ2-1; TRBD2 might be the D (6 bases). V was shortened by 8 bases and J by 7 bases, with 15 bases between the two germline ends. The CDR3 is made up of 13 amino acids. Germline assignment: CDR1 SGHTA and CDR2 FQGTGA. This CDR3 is CASGTPSTNEQFF. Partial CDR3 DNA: TGTGCCAGCGGGACTCCCTCCACGAATGAG. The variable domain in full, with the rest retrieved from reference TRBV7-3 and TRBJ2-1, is GAGVSQTPSNKVTEKGKYVELRCDPISGHTALYWYRQSLGQGPEFLIYFQGTGAADDSGLPNDRFFAVRPEGSVSTLKIQRTERGDSAVYLCASGTPSTNEQFFGPGTRLTVL.

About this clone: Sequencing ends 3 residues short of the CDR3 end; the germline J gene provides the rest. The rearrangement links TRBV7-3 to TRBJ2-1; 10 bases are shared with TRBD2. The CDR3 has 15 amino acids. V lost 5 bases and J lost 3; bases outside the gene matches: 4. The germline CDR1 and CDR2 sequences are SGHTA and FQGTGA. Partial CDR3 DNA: TGTGCCAGCAGCGTCTCTAGCGGGAGCTACAATGAG. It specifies CASSVSSGSYNE. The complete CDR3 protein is CASSVSSGSYNEQFF.

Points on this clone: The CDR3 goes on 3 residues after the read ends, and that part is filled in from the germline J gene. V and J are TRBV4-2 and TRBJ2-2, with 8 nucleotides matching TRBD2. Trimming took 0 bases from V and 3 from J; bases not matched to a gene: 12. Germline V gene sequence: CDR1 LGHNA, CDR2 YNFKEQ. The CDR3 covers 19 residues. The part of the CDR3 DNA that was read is TGTGCCAGCAGCCAAGATAGTAGTGAGGTAGCGGGGTACACCGGGGAG. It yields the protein CASSQDSSEVAGYTGE. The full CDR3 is CASSQDSSEVAGYTGELFF.

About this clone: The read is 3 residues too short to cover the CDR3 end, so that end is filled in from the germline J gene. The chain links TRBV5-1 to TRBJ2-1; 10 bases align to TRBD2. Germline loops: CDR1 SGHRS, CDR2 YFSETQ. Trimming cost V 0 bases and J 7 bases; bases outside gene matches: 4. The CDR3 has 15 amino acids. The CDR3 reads CASSLAAGGHNEQFF. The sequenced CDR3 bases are TGCGCCAGCAGCTTGGCAGCGGGGGGGCATAATGAG.

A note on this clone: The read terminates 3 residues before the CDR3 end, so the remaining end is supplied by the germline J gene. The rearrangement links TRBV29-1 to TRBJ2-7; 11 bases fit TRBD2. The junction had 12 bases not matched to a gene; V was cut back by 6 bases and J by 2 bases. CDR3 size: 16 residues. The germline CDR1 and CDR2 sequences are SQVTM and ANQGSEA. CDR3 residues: CSVVIGTSGTTYEQYF. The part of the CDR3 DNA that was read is TGCAGCGTAGTGATCGGGACTAGCGGTACTACCTACGAG.

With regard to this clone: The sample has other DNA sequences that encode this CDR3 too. The part of the CDR3 DNA that was read is TGTGCCAGCAGTGTCCGGGACACCTCTGGAAACACC. This codes for CASSVRDTSGNT. The whole CDR3 protein reads CASSVRDTSGNTIYF. The chain joins TRBV2 to TRBJ1-3, with a possible D match to TRBD1 (6 bases). Read sequence stops 3 residues before the CDR3 end, and the germline J gene provides the missing end. The CDR3 is 15 amino acids. V lost 4 bases to trimming and J lost 0 bases, with 10 bases between them. Germline lookup yields CDR1 SNHLY and CDR2 FYNNEI.

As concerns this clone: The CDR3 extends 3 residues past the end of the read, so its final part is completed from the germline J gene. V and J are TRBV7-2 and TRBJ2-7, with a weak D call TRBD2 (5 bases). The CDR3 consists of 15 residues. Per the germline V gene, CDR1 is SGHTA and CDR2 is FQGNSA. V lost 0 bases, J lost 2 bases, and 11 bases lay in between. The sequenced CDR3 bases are TGTGCCAGCAGCTTAGCGTGGTCGGGGACCTACGAG. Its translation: CASSLAWSGTYE. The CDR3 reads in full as CASSLAWSGTYEQYF.

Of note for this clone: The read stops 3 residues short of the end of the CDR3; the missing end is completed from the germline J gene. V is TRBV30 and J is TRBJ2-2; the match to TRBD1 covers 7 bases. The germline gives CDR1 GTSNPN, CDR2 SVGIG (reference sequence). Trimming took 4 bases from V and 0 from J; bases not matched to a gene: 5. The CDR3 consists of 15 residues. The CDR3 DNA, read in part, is TGTGCCTGGAAAAAGGGGGCGACGAACACCGGGGAG. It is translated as CAWKKGATNTGE. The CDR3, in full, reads CAWKKGATNTGELFF.

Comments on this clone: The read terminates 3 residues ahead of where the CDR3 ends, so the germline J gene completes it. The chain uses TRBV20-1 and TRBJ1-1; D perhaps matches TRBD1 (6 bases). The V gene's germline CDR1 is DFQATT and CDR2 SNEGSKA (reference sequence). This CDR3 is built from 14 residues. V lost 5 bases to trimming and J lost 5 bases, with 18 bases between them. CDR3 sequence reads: CSAAGDQVYTEAFF. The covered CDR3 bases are TGCAGTGCTGCAGGGGATCAAGTGTATACTGAA.

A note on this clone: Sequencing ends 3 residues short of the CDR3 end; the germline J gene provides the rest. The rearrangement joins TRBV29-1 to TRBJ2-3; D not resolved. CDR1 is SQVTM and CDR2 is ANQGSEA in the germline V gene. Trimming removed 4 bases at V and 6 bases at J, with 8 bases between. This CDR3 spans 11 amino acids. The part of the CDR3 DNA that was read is TGCAGCGTTGCTGGTGCGGATACG. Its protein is CSVAGADT. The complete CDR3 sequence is CSVAGADTQYF.

CDR3 DNA (partial): TGTGCCAGCAGCTTGGATATGCCTCTGGCGGGAATCGAG. Residues: CASSLDMPLAGIE. In full, the CDR3 is CASSLDMPLAGIEQYF. This rearrangement joins TRBV5-4 to TRBJ2-7, with D tentatively TRBD2 (6 bases). The read halts 3 residues ahead of the CDR3 end, with the missing end drawn from the germline J gene. Trimming shortened V by 0 bases and J by 6 bases, and 19 bases separated the two germline ends. The CDR3 has 16 amino acids. The V gene's germline CDR1 is SGHNT and CDR2 YYREEE (reference sequence).

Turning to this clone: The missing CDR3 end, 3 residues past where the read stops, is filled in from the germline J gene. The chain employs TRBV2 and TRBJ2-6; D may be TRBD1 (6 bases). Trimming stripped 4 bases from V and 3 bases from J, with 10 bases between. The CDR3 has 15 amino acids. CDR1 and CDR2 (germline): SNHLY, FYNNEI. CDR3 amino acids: CASSGARGGANVLTF. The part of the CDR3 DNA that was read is TGTGCCAGCAGTGGGGCCAGGGGTGGGGCCAACGTC.

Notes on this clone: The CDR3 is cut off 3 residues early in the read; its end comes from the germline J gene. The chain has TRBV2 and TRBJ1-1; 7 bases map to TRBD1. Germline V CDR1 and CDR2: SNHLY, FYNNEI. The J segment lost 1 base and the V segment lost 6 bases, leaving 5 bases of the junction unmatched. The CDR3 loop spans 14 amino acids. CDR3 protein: CASRPRQGNTEAFF. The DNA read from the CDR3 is TGTGCCAGCAGACCTAGACAGGGGAACACTGAA.

CDR3 residues: CASSLKLATNEKLFF. The CDR3 DNA, read in part, is TGTGCCAGCAGCTTGAAACTTGCAACTAATGAAAAA. The chain links TRBV5-4 to TRBJ1-4; D ambiguous. The CDR3 extends 3 residues past the end of the read, so its final part is completed from the germline J gene. Germline loops: CDR1 SGHNT, CDR2 YYREEE (reference sequence). The V end was cut by 1 base, the J end by 0 bases, with 7 bases between. There are 15 residues in the CDR3.